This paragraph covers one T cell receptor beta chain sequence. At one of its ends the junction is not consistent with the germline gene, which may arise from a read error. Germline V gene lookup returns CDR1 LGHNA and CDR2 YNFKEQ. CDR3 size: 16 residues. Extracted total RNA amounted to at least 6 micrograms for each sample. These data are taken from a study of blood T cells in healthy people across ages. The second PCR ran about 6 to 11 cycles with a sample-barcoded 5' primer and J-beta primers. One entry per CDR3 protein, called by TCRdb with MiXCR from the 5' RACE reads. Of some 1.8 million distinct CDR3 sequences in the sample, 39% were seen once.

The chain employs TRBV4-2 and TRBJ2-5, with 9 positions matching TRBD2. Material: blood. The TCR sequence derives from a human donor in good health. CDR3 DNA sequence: TGTGCCGGCAGCCAAGGGGTAGCGGGGGATTATGAGACCCAGTACTTC. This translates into CAGSQGVAGDYETQYF.